This TCR beta chain is from a study of lymphopenia after photon versus proton radiotherapy (dated 2019 in TCRdb). Broadly, across the study: The study compared the immunological effects of photon versus proton radiation therapy in patients with gastrointestinal tumors who developed high-grade lymphopenia. The 15 to 20 patients in the cohort had gastrointestinal tumors, were treated with either photon or proton therapy, and subsequently developed lymphopenia. The goal of the study was to describe how the two radiation modalities differ in their effects on the immune system. Points the paper makes about the study in general: The survival association was examined only in patients who died, and the authors described better survival with proton therapy as a possibility, not as a demonstrated result. Among patients across the cohort who died, overall survival time showed an inverse correlation with a larger post-nadir drop in TCR diversity. Relative stability during treatment was observed in proton-treated patients, whereas loss of naive T cells and TCR diversity and gain of effector/memory populations were observed in photon-treated patients. Once the lymphocyte count had reached its nadir, the repertoires of photon-treated patients showed oligoclonal expansion, particularly of CD8+ Temra cells, and this expansion drove the decline in diversity.

The germline V gene provides CDR1 SGDLS and CDR2 YYNGEE. V is reduced by 0 bases and J by 2 bases, leaving a spacing of 7 bases between them. Including the terminal cysteine and phenylalanine, the CDR3 comprises 14 residues. The entry retains the CDR3 DNA only, 42 bases that are in frame from base 1. Comments on this clone: Its antigen is not yet known. Base qualities are not recorded, but no much larger clone differs from it by a single base.

Libraries were prepared through the immunoSEQ multiplex PCR assay. Alongside multiparametric flow cytometry, deep sequencing of rearranged TCR beta loci was used to profile the T cell repertoires. TCRdb's version of the immuneACCESS table is confined to in-frame rearrangements and falls short of the full clone set. An unresolved V gene accounts for under half of the shortfall where checked; the remainder is of unknown origin. Present in this sample are 17,000 or so clones, more than 85% of which were seen just once. The ten largest clones capture more than 8.5% of the sample. This receptor was taken from a man aged 65 to 79 with pancreatic cancer. The sequence joins TRBV9 to TRBJ2-3, and TRBD1 may be the D gene, going by 5 matching bases. This specimen consisted of peripheral blood, obtained from a patient treated with proton-based radiotherapy. This receptor has the CDR3 CASSVGGSTDTQYF. The nucleotide sequence reads as follows: TGTGCCAGCAGCGTAGGGGGCTCCACAGATACGCAGTATTTT.